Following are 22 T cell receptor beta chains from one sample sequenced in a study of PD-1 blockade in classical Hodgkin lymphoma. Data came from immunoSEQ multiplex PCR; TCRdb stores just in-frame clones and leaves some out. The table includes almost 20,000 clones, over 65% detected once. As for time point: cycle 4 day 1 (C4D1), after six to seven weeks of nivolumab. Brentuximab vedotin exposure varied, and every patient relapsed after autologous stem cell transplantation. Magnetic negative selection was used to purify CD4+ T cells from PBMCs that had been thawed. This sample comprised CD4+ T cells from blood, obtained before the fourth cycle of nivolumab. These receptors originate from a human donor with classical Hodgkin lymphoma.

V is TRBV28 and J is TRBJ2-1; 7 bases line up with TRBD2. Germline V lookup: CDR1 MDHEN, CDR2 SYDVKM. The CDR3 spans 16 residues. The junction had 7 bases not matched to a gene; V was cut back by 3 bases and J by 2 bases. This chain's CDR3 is CASSFSGLPPYNEQFF. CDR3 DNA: TGTGCCAGCAGTTTTTCGGGACTACCACCCTACAATGAGCAGTTCTTC.

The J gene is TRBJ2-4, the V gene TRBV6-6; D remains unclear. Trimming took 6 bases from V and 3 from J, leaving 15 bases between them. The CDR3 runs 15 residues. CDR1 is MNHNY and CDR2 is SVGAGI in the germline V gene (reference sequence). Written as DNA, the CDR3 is TGTGCCAGCAGCTCCCCGACAATTGACAAAAACATTCAGTACTTC. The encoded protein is CASSSPTIDKNIQYF.

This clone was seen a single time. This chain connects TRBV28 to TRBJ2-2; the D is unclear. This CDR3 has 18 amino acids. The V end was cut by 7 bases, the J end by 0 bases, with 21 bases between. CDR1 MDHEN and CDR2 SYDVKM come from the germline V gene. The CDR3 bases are TGTGCCAGCACCGACCCTGGGGTCGGACCCTCGAACACCGGGGAGCTGTTTTTT. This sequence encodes CASTDPGVGPSNTGELFF.

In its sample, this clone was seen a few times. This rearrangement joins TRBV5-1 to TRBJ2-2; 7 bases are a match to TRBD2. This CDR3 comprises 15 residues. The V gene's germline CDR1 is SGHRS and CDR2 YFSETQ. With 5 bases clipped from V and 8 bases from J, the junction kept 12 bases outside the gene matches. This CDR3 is CASSQTGRTAGELFF. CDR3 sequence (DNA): TGCGCCAGCAGTCAGACCGGGAGGACCGCGGGGGAGCTGTTTTTT. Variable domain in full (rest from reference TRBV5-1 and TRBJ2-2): KAGVTQTPRYLIKTRGQQVTLSCSPISGHRSVSWYQQTPGQGLQFLFEYFSETQRNKGNFPGRFSGRQFSNSRSEMNVSTLELGDSALYLCASSQTGRTAGELFFGEGSRLTVL.

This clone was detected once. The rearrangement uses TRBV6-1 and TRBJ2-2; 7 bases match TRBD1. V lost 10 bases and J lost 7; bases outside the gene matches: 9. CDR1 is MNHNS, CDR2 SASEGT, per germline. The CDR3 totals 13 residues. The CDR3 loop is CATSTGPNGELFF. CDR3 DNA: TGTGCCACTTCGACAGGGCCTAACGGGGAGCTGTTTTTT.

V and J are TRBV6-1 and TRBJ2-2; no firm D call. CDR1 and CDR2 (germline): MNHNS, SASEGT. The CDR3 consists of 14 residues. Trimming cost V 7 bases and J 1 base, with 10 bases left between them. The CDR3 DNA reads TGTGCCAGCACCCCTCGCTGGAACACCGGGGAGCTGTTTTTT. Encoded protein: CASTPRWNTGELFF.

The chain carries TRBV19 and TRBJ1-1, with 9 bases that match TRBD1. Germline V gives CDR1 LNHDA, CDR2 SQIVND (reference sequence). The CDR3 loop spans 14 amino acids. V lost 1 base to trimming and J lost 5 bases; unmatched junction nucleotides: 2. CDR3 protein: CASSIAGQGTEAFF. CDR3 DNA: TGTGCCAGTAGTATAGCAGGACAGGGGACTGAAGCTTTCTTT.

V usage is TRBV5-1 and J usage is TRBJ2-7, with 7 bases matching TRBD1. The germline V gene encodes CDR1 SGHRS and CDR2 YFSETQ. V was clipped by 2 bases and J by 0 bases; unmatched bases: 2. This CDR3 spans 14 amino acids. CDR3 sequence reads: CASSLGTASYEQYF. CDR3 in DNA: TGCGCCAGCAGCTTAGGGACAGCCTCCTACGAGCAGTACTTC.

CDR3 protein: CASSRTVQETQYF. The CDR3 DNA reads as TGTGCCAGCAGCCGGACAGTTCAAGAGACCCAGTACTTC. The chain joins TRBV7-3 to TRBJ2-5; tentatively, D is TRBD1 (6 bases). The germline V gene encodes CDR1 SGHTA and CDR2 FQGTGA. The V and J ends lost 5 bases and 2 bases respectively, with 9 bases between them. There are 13 residues in the CDR3. Variable domain in full (rest from reference TRBV7-3 and TRBJ2-5): GAGVSQTPSNKVTEKGKYVELRCDPISGHTALYWYRQSLGQGPEFLIYFQGTGAADDSGLPNDRFFAVRPEGSVSTLKIQRTERGDSAVYLCASSRTVQETQYFGPGTRLLVL.

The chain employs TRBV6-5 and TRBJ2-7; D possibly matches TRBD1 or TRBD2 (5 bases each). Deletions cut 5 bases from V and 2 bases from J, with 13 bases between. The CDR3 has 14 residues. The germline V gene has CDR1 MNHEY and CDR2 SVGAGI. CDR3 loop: CASSRDGDPYEQYF. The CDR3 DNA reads TGTGCCAGCAGTCGGGACGGGGACCCCTACGAGCAGTACTTC.

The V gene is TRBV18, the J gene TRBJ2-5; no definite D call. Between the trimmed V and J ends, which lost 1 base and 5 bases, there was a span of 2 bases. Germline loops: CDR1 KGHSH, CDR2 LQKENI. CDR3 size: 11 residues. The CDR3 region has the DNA TGTGCCAGCTCACCACTTGAGACCCAGTACTTC. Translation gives CASSPLETQYF.

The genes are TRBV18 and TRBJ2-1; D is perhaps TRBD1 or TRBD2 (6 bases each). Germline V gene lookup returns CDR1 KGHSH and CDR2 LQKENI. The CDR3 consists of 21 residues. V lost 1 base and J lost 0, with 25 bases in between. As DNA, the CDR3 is TGTGCCAGCTCACCACGGTCGGCAATAAGGGGGGAGCGCCGCTCCTACAATGAGCAGTTCTTC. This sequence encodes CASSPRSAIRGERRSYNEQFF.

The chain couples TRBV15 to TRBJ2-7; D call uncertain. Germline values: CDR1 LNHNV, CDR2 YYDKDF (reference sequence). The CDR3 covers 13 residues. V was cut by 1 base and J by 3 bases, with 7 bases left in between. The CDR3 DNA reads TGTGCCACCAGCAGAGGGCAGAACTACGAGCAGTACTTC. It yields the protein CATSRGQNYEQYF.

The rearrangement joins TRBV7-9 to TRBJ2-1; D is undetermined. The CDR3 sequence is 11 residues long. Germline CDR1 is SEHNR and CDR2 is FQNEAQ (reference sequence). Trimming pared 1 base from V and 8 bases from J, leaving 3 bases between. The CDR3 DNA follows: TGTGCCAGCAGCTTAGGTGATGAGCAGTTCTTC. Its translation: CASSLGDEQFF. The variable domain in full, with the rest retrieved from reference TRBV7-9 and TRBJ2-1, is DTGVSQNPRHKITKRGQNVTFRCDPISEHNRLYWYRQTLGQGPEFLTYFQNEAQLEKSRLLSDRFSAERPKGSFSTLEIQRTEQGDSAMYLCASSLGDEQFFGPGTRLTVL.

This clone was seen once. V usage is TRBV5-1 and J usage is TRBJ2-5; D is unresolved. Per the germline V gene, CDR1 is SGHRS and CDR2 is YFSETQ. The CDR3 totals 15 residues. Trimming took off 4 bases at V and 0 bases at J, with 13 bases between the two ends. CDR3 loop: CASSGNQKYQETQYF. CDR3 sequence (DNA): TGCGCCAGCAGCGGGAACCAGAAGTACCAAGAGACCCAGTACTTC.

The CDR3 is CASSYGRNSNQPQHF. The CDR3 nucleotides read TGTGCCAGCAGTTACGGCAGGAATAGCAATCAGCCCCAGCATTTT. The chain has TRBV6-5 and TRBJ1-5; D ambiguous. The CDR3 length is 15 residues. Trimming left V 2 bases short and J 0 bases short, with 8 bases between. Germline V gene lookup returns CDR1 MNHEY and CDR2 SVGAGI.

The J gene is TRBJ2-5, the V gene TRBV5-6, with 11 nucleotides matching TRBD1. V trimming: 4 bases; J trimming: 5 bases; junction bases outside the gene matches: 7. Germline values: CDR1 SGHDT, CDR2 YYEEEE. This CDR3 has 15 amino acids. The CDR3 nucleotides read TGTGCCAGCAGCCGACGGACAGGGGGCAGGGAGACCCAGTACTTC. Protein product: CASSRRTGGRETQYF. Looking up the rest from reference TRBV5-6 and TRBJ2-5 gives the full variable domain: DAGVTQSPTHLIKTRGQQVTLRCSPKSGHDTVSWYQQALGQGPQFIFQYYEEEERQRGNFPDRFSGHQFPNYSSELNVNALLLGDSALYLCASSRRTGGRETQYFGPGTRLLVL.

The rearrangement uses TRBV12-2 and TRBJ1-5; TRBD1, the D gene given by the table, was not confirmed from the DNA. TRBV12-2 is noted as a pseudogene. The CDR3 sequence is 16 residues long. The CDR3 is CASRLGGRVPNQPQHF. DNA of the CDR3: TGTGCAAGTCGCTTAGGTGGCAGGGTCCCCAATCAGCCCCAGCATTTT.

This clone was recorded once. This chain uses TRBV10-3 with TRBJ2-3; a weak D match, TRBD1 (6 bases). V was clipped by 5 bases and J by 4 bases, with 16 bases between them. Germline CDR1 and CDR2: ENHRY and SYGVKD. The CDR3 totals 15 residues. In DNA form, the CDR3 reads TGTGCCATCAGTTCCGGACAGAGTTTACCAGATACGCAGTATTTT. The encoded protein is CAISSGQSLPDTQYF.

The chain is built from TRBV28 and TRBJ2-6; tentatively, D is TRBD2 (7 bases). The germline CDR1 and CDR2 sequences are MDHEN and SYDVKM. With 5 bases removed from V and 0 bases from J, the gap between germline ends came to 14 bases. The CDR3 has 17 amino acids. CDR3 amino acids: CASSRAGQSSGANVLTF. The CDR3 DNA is TGTGCCAGCAGTCGAGCGGGACAAAGCTCTGGGGCCAACGTCCTGACTTTC.

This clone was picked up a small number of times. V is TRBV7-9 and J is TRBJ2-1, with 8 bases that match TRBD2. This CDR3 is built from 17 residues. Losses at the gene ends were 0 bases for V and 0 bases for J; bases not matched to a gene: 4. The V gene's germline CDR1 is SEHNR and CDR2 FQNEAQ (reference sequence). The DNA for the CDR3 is TGTGCCAGCAGCTTAGCGAGACTAGCGTACTCCTACAATGAGCAGTTCTTC. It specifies CASSLARLAYSYNEQFF.

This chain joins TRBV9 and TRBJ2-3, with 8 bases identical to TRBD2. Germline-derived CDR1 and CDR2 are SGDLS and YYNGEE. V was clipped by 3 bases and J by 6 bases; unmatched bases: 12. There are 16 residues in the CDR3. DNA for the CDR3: TGTGCCAGCAGCGCAGAAACGGGACTAGTGGCTGATACGCAGTATTTT. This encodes CASSAETGLVADTQYF.